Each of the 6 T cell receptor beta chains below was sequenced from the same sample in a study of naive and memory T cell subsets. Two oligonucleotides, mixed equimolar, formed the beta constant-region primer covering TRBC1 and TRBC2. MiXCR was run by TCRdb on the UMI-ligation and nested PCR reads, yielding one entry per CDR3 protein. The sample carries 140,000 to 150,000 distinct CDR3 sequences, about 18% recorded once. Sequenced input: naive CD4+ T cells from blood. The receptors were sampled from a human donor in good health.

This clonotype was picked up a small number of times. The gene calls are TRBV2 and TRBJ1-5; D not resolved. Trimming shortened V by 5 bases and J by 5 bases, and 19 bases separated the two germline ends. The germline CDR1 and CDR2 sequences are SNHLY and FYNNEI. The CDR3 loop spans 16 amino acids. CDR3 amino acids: CASSPSGWSSDQPQHF. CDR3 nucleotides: TGTGCCAGCAGTCCTTCAGGCTGGTCGTCAGATCAGCCCCAGCATTTT. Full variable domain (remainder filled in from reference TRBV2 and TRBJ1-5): EPEVTQTPSHQVTQMGQEVILRCVPISNHLYFYWYRQILGQKVEFLVSFYNNEISEKSEIFDDQFSVERPDGSNFTLKIRSTKLEDSAMYFCASSPSGWSSDQPQHFGDGTRLSIL.

CDR3 protein: CASSLTGYNEQFF. CDR3 in DNA: TGTGCCAGCAGTCTTACTGGTTACAATGAGCAGTTCTTC. The chain couples TRBV7-2 to TRBJ2-1; D not resolved. Trimming removed 6 bases from V and 4 bases from J, with 10 bases in between. The CDR3 covers 13 residues. CDR1 is SGHTA, CDR2 FQGNSA, per germline.

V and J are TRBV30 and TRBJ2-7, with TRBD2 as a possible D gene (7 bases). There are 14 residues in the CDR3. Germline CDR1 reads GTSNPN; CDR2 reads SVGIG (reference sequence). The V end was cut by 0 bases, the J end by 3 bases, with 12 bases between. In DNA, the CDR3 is TGTGCCTGGAGTGTGAGGAGGGGGGGCTACGAGCAGTACTTC. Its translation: CAWSVRRGGYEQYF.

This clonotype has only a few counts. CDR3 coding DNA: TGTGCCAGCAGCCCTGGGACTAGCGGGAAAATTCAGTTCTTC. It specifies CASSPGTSGKIQFF. This rearrangement joins TRBV11-3 to TRBJ2-1, with 13 nucleotides matching TRBD2. This CDR3 contains 14 residues. J lost 13 bases, V lost 5 bases, and 8 bases had no gene match. Germline CDR1 SGHNT, CDR2 YENEEA.

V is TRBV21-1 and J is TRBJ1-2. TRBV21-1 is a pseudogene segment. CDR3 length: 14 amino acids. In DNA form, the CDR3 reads TGTGCCAGCAGCAACCCGTGGAAATCTAATGGCTACACCTTC. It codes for CASSNPWKSNGYTF.

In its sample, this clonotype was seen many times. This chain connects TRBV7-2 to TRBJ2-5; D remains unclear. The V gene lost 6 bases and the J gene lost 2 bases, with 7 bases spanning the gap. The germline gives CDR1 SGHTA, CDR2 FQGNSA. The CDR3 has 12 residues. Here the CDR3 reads CASSGPQETQYF. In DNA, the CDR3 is TGTGCCAGCAGTGGACCGCAAGAGACCCAGTACTTC.